This T cell receptor (beta chain) was sequenced in a study of blood T cell repertoires in COVID-19. Deletions cut 2 bases from V and 9 bases from J, with 20 bases between. The germline V gene encodes CDR1 SGHAT and CDR2 FQNNGV. The CDR3 has 16 amino acids. TCRdb's table, derived via immunoSEQ multiplex PCR, lists solely in-frame clones and lacks some. The table lists roughly 260,000 clones, 82% of them singletons. This clone was seen a single time. This TCR was sampled from a young woman with acute or convalescent COVID-19. The chain links TRBV11-2 to TRBJ2-1, with D possibly TRBD2 on 6 matching bases. The specimen was peripheral blood. The CDR3 sequence is CASSLLSGGAHGEQFF. CDR3 sequence (DNA): TGTGCCAGCAGCTTACTCTCGGGCGGGGCCCACGGTGAGCAGTTCTTC.